A single sample is the source of the 3 T cell receptor beta chains below, sequenced in a study of T-cell reconstitution after alpha-beta-depleted transplantation in children. It was with unique molecular identifiers that the TCRbeta library was prepared. TCRdb used MiXCR to reprocess the PCR reads, holding one entry per CDR3 protein. Among approximately 390,000 distinct CDR3 sequences listed, roughly 11% were seen once. The specimen was PBMCs from the stem cell graft donor, collected from the stem cell graft. The receptors were gathered from a human donor who donated a stem cell graft to a child with acute myeloid leukemia.

This clonotype was seen many times. V is TRBV9 and J is TRBJ2-5; TRBD1 or TRBD2 may be the D gene (5 bases each). V was cut by 3 bases and J by 7 bases, with 16 bases left in between. The CDR3 length is 14 residues. Per germline, CDR1 SGDLS and CDR2 YYNGEE. CDR3 sequence reads: CASSAGTASPTQYF. CDR3 in DNA: TGTGCCAGCAGCGCTGGGACCGCTAGCCCGACCCAGTACTTC.

This clonotype was counted a few times. The CDR3 sequence: CASSLDGQGYTF. The CDR3 DNA reads as TGTGCCAGCAGCTTAGATGGGCAGGGCTACACCTTC. This chain joins TRBV7-8 and TRBJ1-2; D unresolved. The CDR3 contains 12 residues. CDR1 and CDR2 from the germline V gene are SGHVS and FQNEAQ. Trimming pared 1 base from V and 8 bases from J, leaving 8 bases between.

This chain connects TRBV20-1 to TRBJ1-2; D is unresolved. The germline V and J ends were trimmed by 3 bases and 3 bases, with 8 bases remaining between them. CDR3 length: 12 amino acids. In germline, CDR1 is DFQATT, CDR2 SNEGSKA (reference sequence). CDR3 nucleotides: TGCAGTGCTAGTAGTAACCACTATGGCTACACCTTC. Residues: CSASSNHYGYTF.